This entry lists 23 T cell receptor beta chains sequenced from one sample in a study of T cell repertoires in aging, cancer and after chemotherapy. TRB rearrangements spanning V, D and J were amplified using mixed TRB-A/B primers. TCRdb ran MiXCR on the multiplex PCR reads and lists one entry per CDR3 protein. The repertoire consists of 1,900 or so distinct CDR3 sequences, with roughly 60% occurring once and the leading ten covering just under 60%. TCR beta rearrangements were amplified from peripheral blood genomic DNA. Sequencing was performed on blood. These receptors all stem from a human donor with a solid tumor.

The chain combines TRBV30 with TRBJ2-1, with a weak D call TRBD1 (7 bases). Germline CDR1 reads GTSNPN; CDR2 reads SVGIG (reference sequence). CDR3 length: 16 amino acids. Trimming shortened V by 5 bases and J by 11 bases, and 28 bases separated the two germline ends. In nucleotides, the CDR3 is TGTGCCTGGGGAGGGGGCCCGGACCTAGCAAGAATTAAGCAGTTCTTC. It translates to CAWGGGPDLARIKQFF.

This clonotype was observed a handful of times. The chain couples TRBV28 to TRBJ1-5, with D tentatively TRBD1 (6 bases). The V gene lost 7 bases and the J gene lost 6 bases, with 16 bases spanning the gap. Germline assignment: CDR1 MDHEN and CDR2 SYDVKM. The CDR3 has 14 residues. This CDR3 is CASILSGGTQPQHF. The CDR3 DNA reads TGTGCCAGCATTCTGAGTGGGGGCACTCAGCCCCAGCATTTT.

Points on this clonotype: A junction boundary mismatches the germline segment, possibly from a read error. This chain connects TRBV6-5 to TRBJ2-1, with unresolved D. Germline V gene sequence: CDR1 MNHEY, CDR2 SVGAGI. This CDR3 has 11 amino acids. CDR3 protein: CAISGGNKQFF. In DNA form, the CDR3 reads TGTGCCATCAGTGGTGGTAATAAGCAGTTCTTC.

V and J are TRBV29-1 and TRBJ2-7; D call uncertain. The CDR3 runs 13 residues. The germline V gene encodes CDR1 SQVTM and CDR2 ANQGSEA. The V end lost 6 bases, the J end lost 0 bases, and 12 bases lay between the germline ends. CDR3 in DNA: TGCAGCGTGTTTGACGGAACCTCCTACGAGCAGTACTTC. Translation: CSVFDGTSYEQYF.

The sample holds a few counts of this clonotype. The genes are TRBV7-2 and TRBJ2-1; 12 bases are a match to TRBD2. CDR3 length equals 15 residues. V dropped 5 bases and J dropped 3; count of bases not matched to a gene: 2. Per germline, CDR1 SGHTA and CDR2 FQGNSA. The CDR3 DNA reads TGTGCCAGCAGCCTGGGACTAGCGGGCTACAATGAGCAGTTCTTC. The encoded protein is CASSLGLAGYNEQFF. The complete variable domain, with remaining parts taken from reference TRBV7-2 and TRBJ2-1, reads GAGVSQSPSNKVTEKGKDVELRCDPISGHTALYWYRQSLGQGLEFLIYFQGNSAPDKSGLPSDRFSAERTGGSVSTLTIQRTQQEDSAVYLCASSLGLAGYNEQFFGPGTRLTVL.

The gene calls are TRBV6-5 and TRBJ1-3; the match to TRBD1 covers 8 bases. Germline values: CDR1 MNHEY, CDR2 SVGAGI. The V and J ends lost 4 bases and 2 bases, in that order; junction bases with no gene match: 7. The CDR3 extends over 16 amino acids. DNA of the CDR3: TGTGCCAGCAGTTCCCGGACAGGGCGGCCTGGAAACACCATATATTTT. This translates into CASSSRTGRPGNTIYF.

This chain joins TRBV27 and TRBJ1-5; D is uncertain. In germline, CDR1 is MNHEY, CDR2 SMNVEV (reference sequence). V lost 6 bases and J 2 bases, leaving 5 bases between the germline ends. This CDR3 region has 12 residues. CDR3 bases: TGTGCCAGCAGGATCGGCAATCAGCCCCAGCATTTT. It is translated as CASRIGNQPQHF.

Within the sample, this clonotype is medium-sized. This chain connects TRBV20-1 to TRBJ2-7; 11 bases line up with TRBD1. Per germline, CDR1 DFQATT and CDR2 SNEGSKA (reference sequence). The CDR3 runs to 15 residues. Trimming cost V 1 base and J 3 bases; bases outside gene matches: 5. The CDR3 DNA follows: TGCAGTGCTAGAGGTCTGGGACAGGGGGACTACGAGCAGTACTTC. Translation: CSARGLGQGDYEQYF.

Note on this clonotype: At one end, the junction sequence differs from germline, possibly due to a read error. V and J are TRBV5-6 and TRBJ1-2; possibly TRBD1 for D (6 bases). The germline gives CDR1 SGHDT, CDR2 YYEEEE. The CDR3 is made up of 16 amino acids. Written as DNA, the CDR3 is TGCGCCAGCAGCCAAGTACAGGGATCCGCCGACTATGGCTACACCTTC. It encodes CASSQVQGSADYGYTF.

The chain has TRBV7-2 and TRBJ2-3; D gene uncertain. The ends were cut back, 4 bases at V and 6 bases at J, with 11 bases in the middle. Germline V gives CDR1 SGHTA, CDR2 FQGNSA. This CDR3 has 13 amino acids. CDR3 region: CASSSTALDTQYF. CDR3 in DNA: TGTGCCAGCAGCTCCACAGCACTGGATACGCAGTATTTT.

This clonotype was observed a few times. The chain couples TRBV20-1 to TRBJ2-5; 8 bases map to TRBD2. Germline values: CDR1 DFQATT, CDR2 SNEGSKA (reference sequence). J lost 4 bases, V lost 0 bases, and 7 bases had no gene match. The CDR3 is 15 amino acids. DNA for the CDR3: TGCAGTGCTAGAGATCACGGGAGGGCCACAGAGACCCAGTACTTC. Residues: CSARDHGRATETQYF.

This clonotype was found a few times. The V call is TRBV6-5, the J call TRBJ2-7, with TRBD2 identical over 9 bases. Germline lookup yields CDR1 MNHEY and CDR2 SVGAGI. V shed 6 bases and J 5 bases; nucleotides not matched to a gene: 5. There are 13 residues in the CDR3. The DNA for the CDR3 is TGTGCCAGCAGCCTCGGGACTAGCAACGAGCAGTACTTC. It yields the protein CASSLGTSNEQYF.

V gene TRBV6-5 combines with J gene TRBJ2-2; D could derive from TRBD1 or TRBD2 (7 bases each). Trimming left V 0 bases short and J 6 bases short, with 11 bases between. The CDR3 runs 15 residues. Germline loops: CDR1 MNHEY, CDR2 SVGAGI. The CDR3, as DNA: TGTGCCAGCAGTTACTCGGGAGGGGGCTCCGGGGAGCTGTTTTTT. This gives the protein CASSYSGGGSGELFF.

The genes are TRBV6-5 and TRBJ1-1; 7 bases are a match to TRBD1. Germline CDR1 reads MNHEY; CDR2 reads SVGAGI. Trimming removed 6 bases from V and 8 bases from J; junction bases left unmatched: 12. The CDR3 has 14 residues. The chain's CDR3 is CASRRGQGIVEAFF. CDR3 coding DNA: TGTGCCAGCAGAAGGGGGCAGGGGATTGTCGAAGCTTTCTTT.

The chain carries TRBV30 and TRBJ2-7; D may be TRBD2 (6 bases). This CDR3 is 12 amino acids long. The germline gives CDR1 GTSNPN, CDR2 SVGIG (reference sequence). CDR3 loop: CALRDGGYEQYF. DNA for the CDR3: TGTGCTCTCCGGGACGGGGGTTACGAGCAGTACTTC.

This clonotype was recorded only once. One end of the junction does not line up with germline, which may come from a read error. The chain joins TRBV4-2 to TRBJ2-3; D gene uncertain. CDR3 size: 14 residues. Germline V gene sequence: CDR1 LGHNA, CDR2 YNFKEQ. CDR3 amino acids: CASSPQKATDTQYF. The CDR3 DNA is TGCGCCAGCAGCCCCCAGAAAGCCACAGATACGCAGTATTTT.

The V and J genes are TRBV27 and TRBJ2-7; D gene ambiguous. This CDR3 is 13 amino acids long. Trimming removed 3 bases from V and 0 bases from J, with 6 bases in between. The germline CDR1 and CDR2 sequences are MNHEY and SMNVEV (reference sequence). The CDR3 sequence is CASSFLNSYEQYF. The CDR3 DNA reads as TGTGCCAGCAGTTTCCTTAACTCCTACGAGCAGTACTTC.

The rearrangement links TRBV6-5 to TRBJ2-3, with D possibly matching TRBD1 (6 bases). With 6 bases removed from V and 3 bases from J, the gap between germline ends came to 16 bases. Germline V gene data show CDR1 as MNHEY and CDR2 as SVGAGI. The CDR3 is 15 residues long. The CDR3 nucleotides are TGTGCCAGCAGACGTACAGGGCGGATTACAGATACGCAGTATTTT. Residues: CASRRTGRITDTQYF.

The rearrangement links TRBV18 to TRBJ1-2, with D perhaps matching TRBD1 (5 bases). The CDR3 is 13 amino acids. Germline values: CDR1 KGHSH, CDR2 LQKENI. V dropped 6 bases and J dropped 1 base, with 9 bases sitting between them. CDR3 residues: CASSPDSNYGYTF. DNA of the CDR3: TGTGCCAGCTCCCCAGACAGTAACTATGGCTACACCTTC.

The chain recombines TRBV5-6 with TRBJ2-6, with no clear D. Germline V gene data show CDR1 as SGHDT and CDR2 as YYEEEE. CDR3 size: 14 residues. The V gene lost 5 bases and the J gene lost 0 bases, with 6 bases spanning the gap. In nucleotides, the CDR3 is TGTGCCAGCAGTTGGAACTCTGGGGCCAACGTCCTGACTTTC. It encodes CASSWNSGANVLTF. Using reference TRBV5-6 and TRBJ2-6 for the parts outside the CDR3, the full variable domain is DAGVTQSPTHLIKTRGQQVTLRCSPKSGHDTVSWYQQALGQGPQFIFQYYEEEERQRGNFPDRFSGHQFPNYSSELNVNALLLGDSALYLCASSWNSGANVLTFGAGSRLTVL.

This sequence joins TRBV29-1 and TRBJ1-1; TRBD1 might be the D (5 bases). V was shortened by 3 bases and J by 5 bases, with 10 bases between the two germline ends. The CDR3 loop spans 12 amino acids. Per the germline V gene, CDR1 is SQVTM and CDR2 is ANQGSEA. The CDR3 bases are TGCAGCGTTGAGCAGGGTTCTACTGAAGCTTTCTTT. As protein: CSVEQGSTEAFF.

The chain uses TRBV30 and TRBJ2-7; D gene unclear. The germline V gene has CDR1 GTSNPN and CDR2 SVGIG (reference sequence). With 5 bases removed from V and 3 bases from J, the gap between germline ends came to 5 bases. The CDR3 sequence is 10 residues long. CDR3 bases: TGTGCCTGGGGCTACTACGAGCAGTACTTC. This translates into CAWGYYEQYF. The variable domain in full, completed from reference TRBV30 and TRBJ2-7, reads SQTIHQWPATLVQPVGSPLSLECTVEGTSNPNLYWYRQAAGRGLQLLFYSVGIGQISSEVPQNLSASRPQDRQFILSSKKLLLSDSGFYLCAWGYYEQYFGPGTRLTVT.

The chain couples TRBV5-6 to TRBJ1-6; D is undetermined. V was pared by 1 base and J by 6 bases, with 8 bases between. There are 14 residues in the CDR3. Germline V gene lookup returns CDR1 SGHDT and CDR2 YYEEEE. The CDR3 protein is CASSLMAVNSPLHF. In nucleotides, the CDR3 is TGTGCCAGCAGCTTGATGGCAGTTAATTCACCCCTCCACTTT. Full variable domain (missing parts from reference TRBV5-6 and TRBJ1-6): DAGVTQSPTHLIKTRGQQVTLRCSPKSGHDTVSWYQQALGQGPQFIFQYYEEEERQRGNFPDRFSGHQFPNYSSELNVNALLLGDSALYLCASSLMAVNSPLHFGNGTRLTVT.